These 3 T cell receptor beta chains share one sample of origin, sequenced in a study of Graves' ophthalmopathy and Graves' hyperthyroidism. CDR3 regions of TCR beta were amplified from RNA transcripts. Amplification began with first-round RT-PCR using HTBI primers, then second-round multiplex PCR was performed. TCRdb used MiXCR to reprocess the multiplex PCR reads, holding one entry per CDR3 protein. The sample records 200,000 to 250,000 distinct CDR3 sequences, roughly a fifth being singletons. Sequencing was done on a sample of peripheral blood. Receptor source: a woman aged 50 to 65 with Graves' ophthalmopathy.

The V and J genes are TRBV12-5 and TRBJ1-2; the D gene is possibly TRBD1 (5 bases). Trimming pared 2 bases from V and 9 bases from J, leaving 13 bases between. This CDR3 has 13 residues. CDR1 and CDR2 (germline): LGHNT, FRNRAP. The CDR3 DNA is TGTGCTAGTGGTTTGTCTGGTTTGGGACGCTACACCTTC. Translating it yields CASGLSGLGRYTF.

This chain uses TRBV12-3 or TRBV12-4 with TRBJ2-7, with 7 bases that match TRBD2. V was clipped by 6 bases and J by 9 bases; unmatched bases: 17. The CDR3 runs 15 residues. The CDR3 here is CASSPPGPGRRGQYF. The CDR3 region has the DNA TGTGCCAGCAGCCCCCCGGGCCCCGGGAGGAGAGGGCAGTACTTC.

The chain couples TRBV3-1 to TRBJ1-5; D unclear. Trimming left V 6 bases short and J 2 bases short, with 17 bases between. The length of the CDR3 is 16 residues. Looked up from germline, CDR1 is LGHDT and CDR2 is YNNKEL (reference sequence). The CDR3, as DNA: TGTGCCAGCAGTCTAGGCCCCTTTTCGGGCAATCAGCCCCAGCATTTT. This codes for CASSLGPFSGNQPQHF.